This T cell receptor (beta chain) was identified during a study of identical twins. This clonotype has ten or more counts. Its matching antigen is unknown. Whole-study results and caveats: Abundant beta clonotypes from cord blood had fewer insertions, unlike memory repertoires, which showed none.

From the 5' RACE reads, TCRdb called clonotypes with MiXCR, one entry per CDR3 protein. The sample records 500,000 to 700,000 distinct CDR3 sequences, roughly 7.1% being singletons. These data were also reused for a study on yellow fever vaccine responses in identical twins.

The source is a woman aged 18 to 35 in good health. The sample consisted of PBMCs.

The CDR3 DNA sequence: TGTGCCACCAGTGGGACGGGAGACTCGACATATGGCTACACCTTC. Its protein product is CATSGTGDSTYGYTF. This chain links TRBV24-1 with TRBJ1-2; D remains ambiguous. V was trimmed by 5 bases and J by 5 bases, leaving 17 bases between them. The CDR3 has 15 amino acids. CDR1 is KGHDR, CDR2 SFDVKD, per germline.